A single sample gave rise to the 25 T cell receptor beta chains below, sequenced in a study of metastatic and nonmetastatic thyroid tumors. No patient received treatment before thyroid surgery. TCRdb reanalyzed the PCR reads via MiXCR. The repertoire consists of approximately 16,000 clones, with 30% to 35% occurring once and the leading ten covering about 10%. Material: blood. The receptors originated from a female donor with papillary thyroid cancer or a benign thyroid nodule (not recorded which). Some clones in this sample may be carry-over from other donors' samples.

By its share, this clone is medium-sized. This chain joins TRBV4-2 and TRBJ2-7, with D unclear. This CDR3 spans 15 amino acids. V was pared by 0 bases and J by 2 bases, with 11 bases between. Germline lookup yields CDR1 LGHNA and CDR2 YNFKEQ. CDR3 sequence: CASSQDTDLTYEQYF. CDR3 bases: TGTGCCAGCAGCCAAGATACGGATTTGACCTACGAGCAGTACTTC.

By frequency in the sample, this clone is medium-sized. The CDR3 DNA reads TGTGCCAGCAGTTTAGGCATGGGAACCTACGAGCAGTACTTC. Translating it yields CASSLGMGTYEQYF. This chain uses TRBV12-3 or TRBV12-4 with TRBJ2-7; D gene ambiguous. V was clipped by 1 base and J by 2 bases, with 9 bases between them. This CDR3 spans 14 amino acids.

Relative to its sample, this clone is medium-sized. The chain joins TRBV2 to TRBJ1-2; D not certain. V was trimmed by 3 bases and J by 8 bases, leaving 7 bases between them. This CDR3 region has 11 residues. Germline assignment: CDR1 SNHLY and CDR2 FYNNEI. The CDR3 DNA follows: TGTGCCAGCAGTGACGTGAGCGGCTACACCTTC. Residues: CASSDVSGYTF.

By sample share, this clone is medium-sized. The V gene is TRBV19, the J gene TRBJ1-2; D not certain. The CDR3 sequence is 17 residues long. Trimming cost V 3 bases and J 3 bases, with 20 bases left between them. Per germline, CDR1 LNHDA and CDR2 SQIVND (reference sequence). The CDR3 reads CASSMPLPPGRYYGYTF. In nucleotides, the CDR3 is TGTGCCAGTAGTATGCCGCTCCCGCCAGGCCGCTACTATGGCTACACCTTC.

The V and J genes are TRBV4-3 and TRBJ2-6; D is unresolved. The J call may be mistaken, given a closer DNA end match to TRBJ1-2. The CDR3 contains 14 residues. In germline, CDR1 is LGHNA, CDR2 YSLEER. CDR3 loop: CASSQDWRRGGYTF. As DNA, the CDR3 is TGCGCCAGCAGCCAAGATTGGAGGCGGGGTGGCTACACCTTC.

This sequence joins TRBV6-1 and TRBJ1-2; no definite D call. The CDR3 loop spans 14 amino acids. In germline, CDR1 is MNHNS, CDR2 SASEGT. V was clipped by 4 bases and J by 4 bases, with 13 bases between them. DNA for the CDR3: TGTGCCAGCAGTGTGGTGGGCGCGGGCTATGGCTACACCTTC. It translates to CASSVVGAGYGYTF.

This clone was detected many times. A junction boundary mismatches the germline segment, possibly from a read error. The rearrangement joins TRBV28 to TRBJ1-2, with D possibly TRBD1 on 6 matching bases. Germline CDR1 is MDHEN and CDR2 is SYDVKM. This CDR3 contains 16 residues. CDR3: CVSSSIAQGAGYGYTF. The CDR3 DNA follows: TGTGTCAGCAGTTCCATAGCACAGGGAGCGGGGTATGGCTACACCTTC.

This clone came up many times. CDR3 bases: TGTGCCAGCAGTATCCGACAGGGGGGAGGGGAGACCCAGTACTTC. It yields the protein CASSIRQGGGETQYF. The chain recombines TRBV6-1 with TRBJ2-5; the match to TRBD1 covers 9 bases. V trimming: 5 bases; J trimming: 5 bases; junction bases outside the gene matches: 9. CDR3 length: 15 residues. Germline V lookup: CDR1 MNHNS, CDR2 SASEGT.

By proportion, this clone is medium-sized. The CDR3 sequence is CASSLGRGPNQPQHF. DNA for the CDR3: TGTGCCAGCAGTTTGGGACGGGGGCCCAATCAGCCCCAGCATTTT. The J gene is TRBJ1-5, the V gene TRBV28; TRBD1 might be the D (6 bases). Per germline, CDR1 MDHEN and CDR2 SYDVKM. The CDR3 loop spans 15 amino acids. V lost 3 bases, J lost 3 bases, and 12 bases lay in between.

This rearrangement joins TRBV6-2 or TRBV6-3 to TRBJ1-1, with D possibly being TRBD1 (6 bases). This CDR3 contains 14 residues. Between the trimmed V and J ends, which lost 8 bases and 4 bases, there was a span of 17 bases. Germline V gene lookup returns CDR1 MNHEY and CDR2 SVGEGT. The chain's CDR3 is CASRPARGTTEAFF. Written as DNA, the CDR3 is TGTGCCAGCCGGCCGGCCAGGGGTACCACTGAAGCTTTCTTT.

The table lists this clone with many counts. The J gene is TRBJ1-3, the V gene TRBV13; D is possibly TRBD1 (5 bases). This CDR3 comprises 15 residues. Trimming removed 0 bases at V and 4 bases at J, with 10 bases between. Germline CDR1 PRHDT, CDR2 FYEKMQ (reference sequence). The CDR3 DNA follows: TGTGCCAGCAGCTTAGGGCAGGGTGGGGGAAACACCATATATTTT. Its translation is CASSLGQGGGNTIYF. Full variable domain (remainder filled in from reference TRBV13 and TRBJ1-3): AAGVIQSPRHLIKEKRETATLKCYPIPRHDTVYWYQQGPGQDPQFLISFYEKMQSDKGSIPDRFSAQQFSDYHSELNMSSLELGDSALYFCASSLGQGGGNTIYFGEGSWLTVV.

This clone is medium-sized in the sample. The V call is TRBV5-1, the J call TRBJ1-2; 12 bases match TRBD1. The germline CDR1 and CDR2 sequences are SGHRS and YFSETQ. Germline trimming cut 0 bases from V and 0 bases from J; bases unmatched to any gene: 3. The CDR3 covers 17 residues. The CDR3 DNA follows: TGCGCCAGCAGCTTGGCGGGACAGGGGGCTGCTAACTATGGCTACACCTTC. Protein product: CASSLAGQGAANYGYTF. Based on the CDR3 plus reference TRBV5-1 and TRBJ1-2, the full variable domain is KAGVTQTPRYLIKTRGQQVTLSCSPISGHRSVSWYQQTPGQGLQFLFEYFSETQRNKGNFPGRFSGRQFSNSRSEMNVSTLELGDSALYLCASSLAGQGAANYGYTFGSGTRLTVV.

This clone is medium-sized. The gene calls are TRBV18 and TRBJ2-7, with no clear D. V shed 4 bases and J shed 5 bases, with 6 bases lying between them. Germline CDR1 KGHSH, CDR2 LQKENI. The CDR3 extends over 11 amino acids. CDR3 loop: CASSQRDEQYF. The CDR3 nucleotides read TGTGCCAGCTCACAAAGAGACGAGCAGTACTTC.

By sample share, this clone is medium-sized (0.01 to 0.1%). The chain links TRBV27 to TRBJ2-7; 7 nucleotides match TRBD2. CDR1 and CDR2 (germline): MNHEY, SMNVEV (reference sequence). The length of the CDR3 is 14 residues. Trimming cost V 2 bases and J 6 bases; bases outside gene matches: 7. The CDR3 loop reads CASSLNGGRSEQYF. The CDR3 DNA reads TGTGCCAGCAGTTTAAACGGGGGGAGAAGCGAGCAGTACTTC.

Many counts were recorded for this clone. J is TRBJ1-5 and V is TRBV7-9; D might be TRBD1 (5 bases). The germline gives CDR1 SEHNR, CDR2 FQNEAQ (reference sequence). V was pared by 5 bases and J by 5 bases, with 10 bases between. This CDR3 contains 13 residues. CDR3 amino acids: CASSPGRDQPQHF. For the CDR3, the DNA is TGTGCCAGCAGCCCGGGACGGGATCAGCCCCAGCATTTT. Full variable domain (outside the CDR3, taken from reference TRBV7-9 and TRBJ1-5): DTGVSQNPRHKITKRGQNVTFRCDPISEHNRLYWYRQTLGQGPEFLTYFQNEAQLEKSRLLSDRFSAERPKGSFSTLEIQRTEQGDSAMYLCASSPGRDQPQHFGDGTRLSIL.

The genes are TRBV19 and TRBJ1-1, with no clear D. Looked up from germline, CDR1 is LNHDA and CDR2 is SQIVND (reference sequence). V gave up 2 bases and J gave up 1 base, with 14 bases separating them. The CDR3 is made up of 16 amino acids. CDR3 in DNA: TGTGCCAGTAGTATAACCTGGGTCCCCCCGAACACTGAAGCTTTCTTT. Its protein is CASSITWVPPNTEAFF.

This clone was detected ten times or more. This same CDR3 is encoded by further DNA sequences in the sample. V gene TRBV2 combines with J gene TRBJ1-6; D gene unclear. The V gene lost 5 bases and the J gene lost 10 bases, with 6 bases spanning the gap. CDR1 and CDR2 (germline): SNHLY, FYNNEI. The CDR3 spans 11 residues. This CDR3 is CASSRKSPLHF. The CDR3 nucleotides are TGTGCCAGCAGTCGCAAGTCACCCCTCCACTTT.

This chain joins TRBV6-5 and TRBJ2-3; D gene uncertain. The germline V gene encodes CDR1 MNHEY and CDR2 SVGAGI. The ends were cut back, 0 bases at V and 0 bases at J, with 7 bases in the middle. There are 15 residues in the CDR3. DNA for the CDR3: TGTGCCAGCAGTTACTCGTCTAGAAGCACAGATACGCAGTATTTT. Amino acid sequence: CASSYSSRSTDTQYF.

The V call is TRBV12-3 or TRBV12-4, the J call TRBJ1-3; D unresolved. The CDR3 is 13 residues long. V was cut by 6 bases and J by 4 bases, with 10 bases left in between. The CDR3: CASSTRPGNTIYF. The CDR3 nucleotides are TGTGCCAGCAGCACGAGGCCGGGAAACACCATATATTTT.

Only a few counts were recorded for this clone. The V and J genes are TRBV10-3 and TRBJ2-7, with no clear D. V gave up 8 bases and J gave up 0 bases, with 8 bases separating them. Per the germline V gene, CDR1 is ENHRY and CDR2 is SYGVKD. This CDR3 has 12 amino acids. For the CDR3, the DNA is TGTGCCATCGAAGAAGACTCCTACGAGCAGTACTTC. This codes for CAIEEDSYEQYF.

V gene TRBV7-7 combines with J gene TRBJ2-2; D ambiguous. CDR1 and CDR2 from the germline V gene are SSHAT and FNYEAQ (reference sequence). This CDR3 has 15 amino acids. Trimming took off 8 bases at V and 2 bases at J, with 15 bases between the two ends. Written as DNA, the CDR3 is TGTGCCAGCTGCCCGGATCTATCAAACACCGGGGAGCTGTTTTTT. This encodes CASCPDLSNTGELFF.

This clone was detected many times. The gene calls are TRBV5-3 and TRBJ2-3, with 15 bases fitting TRBD2. TRBV5-3 is recorded as an ORF, its role being uncertain. J lost 0 bases, V lost 9 bases, and 5 bases had no gene match. This CDR3 has 16 residues. This CDR3 is CAIGTSGGTSTDTQYF. As DNA, the CDR3 is TGTGCCATCGGGACTAGCGGGGGGACTAGCACAGATACGCAGTATTTT.

This clone was counted ten times or more. The V call is TRBV15, the J call TRBJ2-5; D is undetermined. The CDR3 covers 15 residues. Trimming removed 3 bases from V and 0 bases from J, with 11 bases in between. In germline, CDR1 is LNHNV, CDR2 YYDKDF (reference sequence). CDR3 sequence (DNA): TGTGCCACCAGCAGTCCAGCTCAGTACCAAGAGACCCAGTACTTC. It yields the protein CATSSPAQYQETQYF. Full variable domain (missing parts from reference TRBV15 and TRBJ2-5): DAMVIQNPRYQVTQFGKPVTLSCSQTLNHNVMYWYQQKSSQAPKLLFHYYDKDFNNEADTPDNFQSRRPNTSFCFLDIRSPGLGDTAMYLCATSSPAQYQETQYFGPGTRLLVL.

This clone was seen many times. J is TRBJ2-3 and V is TRBV5-4, with D unclear. CDR3 length: 14 amino acids. The V end was cut by 0 bases, the J end by 10 bases, with 15 bases between. The germline V gene encodes CDR1 SGHNT and CDR2 YYREEE (reference sequence). CDR3 loop: CASSLDRDRPSQYF. For the CDR3, the DNA is TGTGCCAGCAGCTTGGACCGTGACCGCCCTTCGCAGTATTTT.

This clone qualifies as medium-sized. This chain links TRBV6-1 with TRBJ2-1, with 10 bases fitting TRBD2. The germline gives CDR1 MNHNS, CDR2 SASEGT. This CDR3 spans 16 amino acids. The V segment lost 3 bases and the J segment 3 bases; nucleotides outside the gene matches: 5. This CDR3 reads CASSDSGGSVYNEQFF. As DNA, the CDR3 is TGTGCCAGCAGTGATAGCGGGGGGTCCGTCTACAATGAGCAGTTCTTC.